This entry lists 27 T cell receptor beta chains sequenced from one sample in a study of post-analysis software for immune sequencing data. Study outcomes and limitations: Controls had lower frequencies than patients of roughly five TRBV segments, which included TRBV5-6, TRBV5-1 and TRBV20-1.

TCR beta libraries were prepared from cDNA with unique molecular identifiers. TCRdb independently ran MiXCR on the PCR reads; one entry per CDR3 protein. The table lists roughly 400,000 distinct CDR3 sequences, 35% to 45% of them singletons. These receptors are not linked to any known antigen. Specimen: blood. The receptor source for this set is a girl aged 2-9 years with multiple sclerosis.

The gene calls are TRBV11-2 and TRBJ2-5; possible D gene TRBD2, 6 bases. The V and J ends lost 7 bases and 2 bases respectively, with 17 bases between them. The length of the CDR3 is 15 residues. Germline-derived CDR1 and CDR2 are SGHAT and FQNNGV. CDR3 region: CASTVPRGRQETQYF. CDR3 DNA: TGTGCCAGCACCGTTCCGCGGGGCAGACAAGAGACCCAGTACTTC. The full variable domain, rest sourced from reference TRBV11-2 and TRBJ2-5, is EAGVAQSPRYKIIEKRQSVAFWCNPISGHATLYWYQQILGQGPKLLIQFQNNGVVDDSQLPKDRFSAERLKGVDSTLKIQPAKLEDSAVYLCASTVPRGRQETQYFGPGTRLLVL.

This clonotype was detected a few times. CDR3: CASSLDRGFVNTEAFF. CDR3 in DNA: TGTGCCAGCAGCTTGGACAGGGGATTCGTGAACACTGAAGCTTTCTTT. The genes are TRBV5-6 and TRBJ1-1; 7 nucleotides line up with TRBD1. CDR3 length: 16 amino acids. Trimming removed 0 bases from V and 0 bases from J; junction bases left unmatched: 5. From germline, CDR1 is SGHDT and CDR2 YYEEEE.

This chain joins TRBV5-1 and TRBJ1-4, with D uncertain. Germline lookup yields CDR1 SGHRS and CDR2 YFSETQ. Trimming took off 7 bases at V and 5 bases at J, with 15 bases between the two ends. This CDR3 contains 14 residues. The CDR3 nucleotides read TGCGCCAGCCGCGTGAACAGCAGAAATGAAAAACTGTTTTTT. Translating gives CASRVNSRNEKLFF.

Only one count was recorded for this clonotype. The CDR3 nucleotides read TGCAGCGTAGCAGTTCAGGACCAAGAGACCCAGTACTTC. Its protein is CSVAVQDQETQYF. V usage is TRBV29-1 and J usage is TRBJ2-5; D not resolved. The CDR3 is 13 amino acids. V lost 6 bases and J 0 bases, leaving 11 bases between the germline ends. CDR1 is SQVTM, CDR2 ANQGSEA, per germline.

The J gene is TRBJ2-3, the V gene TRBV27, with D maybe TRBD1 (6 bases). There are 15 residues in the CDR3. V lost 6 bases and J 5 bases, leaving 18 bases between the germline ends. Germline V gives CDR1 MNHEY, CDR2 SMNVEV (reference sequence). The CDR3 here is CASSPWAGAVDTQYF. The CDR3 nucleotides are TGTGCCAGCAGCCCATGGGCAGGGGCGGTAGATACGCAGTATTTT.

This clonotype was seen a handful of times. This chain uses TRBV6-5 with TRBJ1-5; D unclear. There are 13 residues in the CDR3. Germline loops: CDR1 MNHEY, CDR2 SVGAGI. Trimming left V 0 bases short and J 7 bases short, with 7 bases between. For the CDR3, the DNA is TGTGCCAGCAGTTACTCAACAAACCAGCCCCAGCATTTT. It translates to CASSYSTNQPQHF.

The chain combines TRBV5-6 with TRBJ2-3, with D perhaps matching TRBD2 (5 bases). The V gene lost 3 bases and the J gene lost 0 bases, with 14 bases spanning the gap. The CDR3 runs to 16 residues. Germline CDR1 reads SGHDT; CDR2 reads YYEEEE. CDR3 in amino acids: CASSYVLASSTDTQYF. The CDR3 DNA follows: TGTGCCAGCAGCTATGTTTTAGCGAGTAGCACAGATACGCAGTATTTT.

This clonotype appeared a few times. This sequence joins TRBV7-2 and TRBJ1-4; D ambiguous. Germline CDR1 and CDR2: SGHTA and FQGNSA. The CDR3 runs 14 residues. Between the trimmed V and J ends, which lost 2 bases and 4 bases, there was a span of 8 bases. The CDR3 is CASSLFLRNEKLFF. The DNA for the CDR3 is TGTGCCAGCAGCTTATTTCTGCGTAATGAAAAACTGTTTTTT. The full variable domain, its missing parts supplied by reference TRBV7-2 and TRBJ1-4, is GAGVSQSPSNKVTEKGKDVELRCDPISGHTALYWYRQSLGQGLEFLIYFQGNSAPDKSGLPSDRFSAERTGGSVSTLTIQRTQQEDSAVYLCASSLFLRNEKLFFGSGTQLSVL.

This clonotype was observed at least ten times. The chain combines TRBV7-2 with TRBJ1-5, with D unresolved. V was pared by 1 base and J by 9 bases, with 19 bases between. CDR1 is SGHTA, CDR2 FQGNSA, per germline. CDR3 length: 16 residues. CDR3 in DNA: TGTGCCAGCAGCTTAGTGAGTGCACGGGGTTATCGGCCCCAGCATTTT. Its protein product is CASSLVSARGYRPQHF.

This clonotype came up a few times. This rearrangement joins TRBV6-2 or TRBV6-3 to TRBJ2-5; D is possibly TRBD2 (7 bases). The CDR3 is 17 residues long. V dropped 2 bases and J dropped 5 bases, with 21 bases sitting between them. Germline V lookup: CDR1 MNHEY, CDR2 SVGEGT. CDR3 DNA sequence: TGTGCCAGCAGTTACCCATCCGGCGGGGGCCGAGGGGAGACCCAGTACTTC. Translating it yields CASSYPSGGGRGETQYF.

V usage is TRBV24-1 and J usage is TRBJ1-5; no definite D call. Trimming took off 4 bases at V and 3 bases at J, with 3 bases between the two ends. Germline CDR1 is KGHDR and CDR2 is SFDVKD. The CDR3 has 12 amino acids. CDR3 coding DNA: TGTGCCACCAGTGACTCCAATCAGCCCCAGCATTTT. Amino acid sequence: CATSDSNQPQHF.

The chain is built from TRBV28 and TRBJ1-5, with D perhaps matching TRBD1 (5 bases). Germline V gene sequence: CDR1 MDHEN, CDR2 SYDVKM. Deletions cut 6 bases from V and 3 bases from J, with 12 bases between. The CDR3 extends over 14 amino acids. The CDR3 DNA sequence: TGTGCCAGCAGCTTCTACAGGTCCAATCAGCCCCAGCATTTT. This translates into CASSFYRSNQPQHF. Together with reference TRBV28 and TRBJ1-5, the CDR3 gives the full variable domain: DVKVTQSSRYLVKRTGEKVFLECVQDMDHENMFWYRQDPGLGLRLIYFSYDVKMKEKGDIPEGYSVSREKKERFSLILESASTNQTSMYLCASSFYRSNQPQHFGDGTRLSIL.

A few counts support this clonotype. The chain couples TRBV20-1 to TRBJ2-1, with 7 bases matching TRBD2. The germline V gene has CDR1 DFQATT and CDR2 SNEGSKA (reference sequence). The length of the CDR3 is 17 residues. V dropped 0 bases and J dropped 0; count of bases not matched to a gene: 8. As DNA, the CDR3 is TGCAGTGCTAGAGATCCTGTGGGGGGGAGCTCCTACAATGAGCAGTTCTTC. It specifies CSARDPVGGSSYNEQFF.

This clonotype was found many times. The CDR3 loop reads CASGQAGLGNEQYF. For the CDR3, the DNA is TGTGCCAGCGGCCAAGCAGGGCTAGGAAACGAGCAGTACTTC. J is TRBJ2-7 and V is TRBV7-2; tentatively, D is TRBD1 (5 bases). Per germline, CDR1 SGHTA and CDR2 FQGNSA. V was shortened by 8 bases and J by 5 bases, with 19 bases between the two germline ends. The CDR3 is 14 amino acids.

CDR3 coding DNA: TGTGCCAGTAGTCCGGACAGGGTTGTTGGCTACACCTTC. This encodes CASSPDRVVGYTF. J is TRBJ1-2 and V is TRBV19; 8 bases agree with TRBD1. The CDR3 is made up of 13 amino acids. Unmatched junction bases numbered 6, after V lost 5 bases and J lost 7 bases. In germline, CDR1 is LNHDA, CDR2 SQIVND (reference sequence).

The chain combines TRBV12-3 or TRBV12-4 with TRBJ1-4, with 7 bases lining up with TRBD1. The ends lost 5 bases at V and 5 bases at J; junction bases unmatched: 11. This CDR3 contains 16 residues. The DNA of the CDR3 is TGTGCCAGCAGTGCTGGACAGGCAGCGATGAATGAAAAACTGTTTTTT. Amino acid sequence: CASSAGQAAMNEKLFF.

This chain connects TRBV27 to TRBJ2-2, with D possibly matching TRBD2 (7 bases). With 6 bases removed from V and 6 bases from J, the gap between germline ends came to 20 bases. The CDR3 runs to 16 residues. Germline V gives CDR1 MNHEY, CDR2 SMNVEV (reference sequence). The CDR3, as DNA: TGTGCCAGCAGCCCTCCGCGGAAAGGGGGGGCCGGGGAGCTGTTTTTT. Translated: CASSPPRKGGAGELFF.

This clonotype showed up many times. The chain combines TRBV15 with TRBJ2-7; a possible D gene is TRBD1 (5 bases). Trimming stripped 5 bases from V and 4 bases from J, with 12 bases between. This CDR3 spans 13 amino acids. The germline gives CDR1 LNHNV, CDR2 YYDKDF (reference sequence). The CDR3 region has the DNA TGTGCCACCAGCTCCCGCAGGGCATACGAGCAGTACTTC. Translated: CATSSRRAYEQYF.

The table lists this clonotype with a few counts. CDR3 amino acids: CATSDTPDHEQYF. CDR3 coding DNA: TGTGCCACCAGTGATACCCCTGACCACGAGCAGTACTTC. The rearrangement links TRBV24-1 to TRBJ2-7; D gene uncertain. Trimming shortened V by 3 bases and J by 5 bases, and 10 bases separated the two germline ends. Germline V gene sequence: CDR1 KGHDR, CDR2 SFDVKD. The CDR3 consists of 13 residues.

The rearrangement joins TRBV7-8 to TRBJ2-1; TRBD1 is a possible D gene (6 bases). Germline loops: CDR1 SGHVS, CDR2 FQNEAQ. The length of the CDR3 is 19 residues. V dropped 1 base and J dropped 0 bases, with 19 bases sitting between them. The CDR3 here is CASSLVAGTPSSSYNEQFF. The CDR3 nucleotides read TGTGCCAGCAGCTTAGTGGCTGGGACACCAAGCAGCTCCTACAATGAGCAGTTCTTC. The full variable domain, with the rest looked up from reference TRBV7-8 and TRBJ2-1, is GAGVSQSPRYKVAKRGQDVALRCDPISGHVSLFWYQQALGQGPEFLTYFQNEAQLDKSGLPSDRFFAERPEGSVSTLKIQRTQQEDSAVYLCASSLVAGTPSSSYNEQFFGPGTRLTVL.

The chain links TRBV29-1 to TRBJ2-3, with 9 bases lining up with TRBD1. The length of the CDR3 is 15 residues. The V gene end was trimmed by 8 bases and the J gene end by 3 bases; junction bases not matched to a gene: 12. Germline V CDR1 and CDR2: SQVTM, ANQGSEA. The CDR3 DNA follows: TGCAGCACCACGTCGAGGACAGGGGCAACAGATACGCAGTATTTT. Translating it yields CSTTSRTGATDTQYF.

About this clonotype itself: This may arise from a read error, as a much more abundant clone is one base away. The chain uses TRBV6-5 and TRBJ2-5; D not certain. The CDR3 spans 17 residues. Between the trimmed V and J ends, which lost 4 bases and 1 base, there was a span of 19 bases. Germline assignment: CDR1 MNHEY and CDR2 SVGAGI. Here the CDR3 DNA reads TGTGCCAGCAGTTCCAGAGGCGGTAGCCCTGGCCAAGAGACCCAGTACTTC. Translation gives CASSSRGGSPGQETQYF.

The V gene is TRBV14, the J gene TRBJ1-2; D is unresolved. The CDR3 contains 12 residues. V was shortened by 0 bases and J by 7 bases, with 6 bases between the two germline ends. The germline V gene encodes CDR1 SGHDN and CDR2 FVKESK. Written as DNA, the CDR3 is TGTGCCAGCAGCCAAGATTGGGGTGGCTACACCTTC. Protein product: CASSQDWGGYTF.

This clonotype showed up just a few times. DNA of the CDR3: TGCGCCAGCAGCTTAGGGACAGTTACCTACGAGCAGTACTTC. Protein product: CASSLGTVTYEQYF. The chain combines TRBV5-1 with TRBJ2-7, with 7 bases matching TRBD1. The CDR3 length is 14 residues. Germline CDR1 and CDR2: SGHRS and YFSETQ. V was pared by 2 bases and J by 2 bases, with 4 bases of the junction left unmatched.

This clonotype was seen ten or more times. V gene TRBV28 combines with J gene TRBJ2-7, with TRBD2 matching over 8 bases. Germline CDR1 is MDHEN and CDR2 is SYDVKM. V lost 7 bases, J lost 4 bases, and 12 bases stayed unmatched. There are 15 residues in the CDR3. CDR3 coding DNA: TGTGCCAGCACCCCAGCGGGGGACCTCAGATACGAGCAGTACTTC. It yields the protein CASTPAGDLRYEQYF.

This clonotype was seen more than once but under ten times. The chain links TRBV18 to TRBJ1-4, with D tentatively TRBD1 (5 bases). Deletions cut 3 bases from V and 4 bases from J, with 6 bases between. The length of the CDR3 is 13 residues. Germline values: CDR1 KGHSH, CDR2 LQKENI. In nucleotides, the CDR3 is TGTGCCAGCTCACCCGACAGTAATGAAAAACTGTTTTTT. Translating gives CASSPDSNEKLFF.

This sequence joins TRBV5-1 and TRBJ2-5; D may be TRBD1 (6 bases). The CDR3 contains 15 residues. From germline, CDR1 is SGHRS and CDR2 YFSETQ. V lost 0 bases and J lost 2, with 11 bases in between. CDR3 DNA: TGCGCCAGCAGCTTGGCCGTCAGGGGTCAAGAGACCCAGTACTTC. Translating it yields CASSLAVRGQETQYF.